The 26 T cell receptor beta chains below all came from one sample that was sequenced in a study of brain T cells in children with intractable seizures. Assay: immunoSEQ multiplex PCR; the TCRdb copy retains only in-frame clones and omits some. The data show 60,000 to 65,000 clones, with 90% to 96% seen just once and 0.35% to 0.4% held by the top ten. The starting material was peripheral blood, obtained at surgery. The receptors derive from a boy less than two years old with focal cortical dysplasia and intractable seizures.

The CDR3 region is CASSRWGGTGLESPLHF. CDR3 bases: TGTGCCAGCAGTCGTTGGGGAGGGACAGGGTTGGAATCACCCCTCCACTTT. The chain recombines TRBV28 with TRBJ1-6; 9 bases fit TRBD1. The CDR3 is made up of 17 amino acids. V was pared by 5 bases and J by 10 bases, with 15 bases of the junction left unmatched. Germline V gene sequence: CDR1 MDHEN, CDR2 SYDVKM.

The chain combines TRBV4-1 with TRBJ1-4, with D possibly TRBD1 on 5 matching bases. Germline CDR1 MGHRA, CDR2 YSYEKL. Trimming took 0 bases from V and 4 from J, leaving 9 bases between them. This CDR3 spans 15 amino acids. This chain's CDR3 is CASSQEAGHNEKLFF. For the CDR3, the DNA is TGCGCCAGCAGCCAAGAGGCAGGGCATAATGAAAAACTGTTTTTT.

J is TRBJ2-7 and V is TRBV4-3, with 10 bases fitting TRBD1. The CDR3 is 14 amino acids. Germline V gene lookup returns CDR1 LGHNA and CDR2 YSLEER. Losses at the gene ends were 5 bases for V and 3 bases for J; bases not matched to a gene: 4. The CDR3 DNA follows: TGCGCCAGCAGCGTCCGGGACAGGGGCTACGAGCAGTACTTC. It yields the protein CASSVRDRGYEQYF.

The rearrangement links TRBV6-2 or TRBV6-3 to TRBJ1-5, with a tentative D call TRBD1 (6 bases). This CDR3 is built from 16 residues. Trimming stripped 6 bases from V and 3 bases from J, with 18 bases between. From germline, CDR1 is MNHEY and CDR2 SVGEGT. The CDR3 spells CASSHGARGVNQPQHF. As DNA, the CDR3 is TGTGCCAGCAGCCACGGGGCCAGGGGAGTCAATCAGCCCCAGCATTTT.

The chain joins TRBV5-6 to TRBJ1-3; a weak D match, TRBD1 (6 bases). V lost 0 bases and J lost 4, with 14 bases in between. The CDR3 consists of 16 residues. Germline CDR1 and CDR2: SGHDT and YYEEEE. CDR3 loop: CASSLADRRSGNTIYF. CDR3 sequence (DNA): TGTGCCAGCAGCTTGGCCGACAGGAGGTCCGGAAACACCATATATTTT. Using reference TRBV5-6 and TRBJ1-3 for the parts outside the CDR3, the full variable domain is DAGVTQSPTHLIKTRGQQVTLRCSPKSGHDTVSWYQQALGQGPQFIFQYYEEEERQRGNFPDRFSGHQFPNYSSELNVNALLLGDSALYLCASSLADRRSGNTIYFGEGSWLTVV.

The chain has TRBV4-1 and TRBJ1-6; possibly TRBD1 for D (5 bases). CDR1 MGHRA and CDR2 YSYEKL come from the germline V gene. This CDR3 spans 13 amino acids. Trimming took 1 base from V and 12 from J, leaving 10 bases between them. The CDR3 DNA sequence: TGCGCCAGCAGCCAAGGTGGGGCGGGACCCCTCCACTTT. As protein: CASSQGGAGPLHF.

This chain links TRBV6-5 with TRBJ1-4; possible D gene TRBD1, 6 bases. The CDR3 runs 14 residues. Trimming stripped 0 bases from V and 5 bases from J, with 7 bases between. Germline V lookup: CDR1 MNHEY, CDR2 SVGAGI. CDR3 DNA sequence: TGTGCCAGCAGTTACTCCGGACAGAATGAAAAACTGTTTTTT. Amino acid sequence: CASSYSGQNEKLFF.

The CDR3 nucleotides read TGTGCCAGCAGCCAGAGGGGTAATCAGCCCCAGCATTTT. Amino acids: CASSQRGNQPQHF. The chain combines TRBV28 with TRBJ1-5, with D perhaps TRBD1 (5 bases). Germline lookup yields CDR1 MDHEN and CDR2 SYDVKM. This CDR3 contains 13 residues. Trimming removed 6 bases from V and 4 bases from J, with 10 bases in between.

This chain connects TRBV5-6 to TRBJ1-1; D gene unclear. CDR3 length: 16 residues. Germline CDR1 is SGHDT and CDR2 is YYEEEE. Trimming cost V 2 bases and J 0 bases, with 14 bases left between them. The CDR3 DNA reads TGTGCCAGCAGCTTCCTCTCCGACAAGTTGAACACTGAAGCTTTCTTT. This sequence encodes CASSFLSDKLNTEAFF.

The chain combines TRBV4-1 with TRBJ2-1; 11 bases are shared with TRBD2. The V segment lost 1 base and the J segment 0 bases; nucleotides outside the gene matches: 8. This CDR3 has 19 amino acids. Germline CDR1 reads MGHRA; CDR2 reads YSYEKL. The CDR3: CASSQGLLAGESSYNEQFF. The CDR3, as DNA: TGCGCCAGCAGCCAAGGATTACTAGCGGGGGAAAGCTCCTACAATGAGCAGTTCTTC.

The chain carries TRBV7-2 and TRBJ2-2, with 7 bases matching TRBD2. Germline V gene data show CDR1 as SGHTA and CDR2 as FQGNSA. The V gene end was trimmed by 3 bases and the J gene end by 4 bases; junction bases not matched to a gene: 5. This CDR3 spans 15 amino acids. This chain's CDR3 is CASSLIWEGTGELFF. The CDR3 DNA reads TGTGCCAGCAGCTTGATATGGGAGGGCACCGGGGAGCTGTTTTTT. Full variable domain (missing parts from reference TRBV7-2 and TRBJ2-2): GAGVSQSPSNKVTEKGKDVELRCDPISGHTALYWYRQSLGQGLEFLIYFQGNSAPDKSGLPSDRFSAERTGGSVSTLTIQRTQQEDSAVYLCASSLIWEGTGELFFGEGSRLTVL.

The chain has TRBV9 and TRBJ2-7, with 15 bases matching TRBD2. CDR3 length equals 18 residues. The germline V gene has CDR1 SGDLS and CDR2 YYNGEE. V gave up 4 bases and J gave up 0 bases; unmatched junction bases: 8. The CDR3 coding sequence is TGTGCCAGCAGCTCCGGACTAGCGGGAGGGAAGAGCTCCTACGAGCAGTACTTC. This gives the protein CASSSGLAGGKSSYEQYF. The full variable domain, its missing parts supplied by reference TRBV9 and TRBJ2-7, is DSGVTQTPKHLITATGQRVTLRCSPRSGDLSVYWYQQSLDQGLQFLIQYYNGEERAKGNILERFSAQQFPDLHSELNLSSLELGDSALYFCASSSGLAGGKSSYEQYFGPGTRLTVT.

V usage is TRBV27 and J usage is TRBJ1-6; D might be TRBD1 (5 bases). The CDR3 is 19 amino acids. From germline, CDR1 is MNHEY and CDR2 SMNVEV (reference sequence). V lost 3 bases to trimming and J lost 0 bases, with 18 bases between them. The CDR3 DNA reads TGTGCCAGCAGTTTTGACAGAAGATTCCAAAGCTCCTATAATTCACCCCTCCACTTT. Its protein is CASSFDRRFQSSYNSPLHF.

The chain is built from TRBV24-1 and TRBJ1-2; TRBD1 agrees at 9 bases. This CDR3 contains 17 residues. V dropped 0 bases and J dropped 6; count of bases not matched to a gene: 10. From germline, CDR1 is KGHDR and CDR2 SFDVKD. Written as DNA, the CDR3 is TGTGCCACCAGTGATTTGTGCGGGACAGGGCACCTCCATGGCTACACCTTC. The encoded protein is CATSDLCGTGHLHGYTF.

CDR3 protein: CASNLLGGVRYEQYF. The CDR3 nucleotides read TGTGCCAGCAACCTCCTCGGGGGGGTTAGGTACGAGCAGTACTTC. V and J are TRBV2 and TRBJ2-7; 8 nucleotides align to TRBD2. Germline V gives CDR1 SNHLY, CDR2 FYNNEI. The CDR3 runs 15 residues. Germline trimming cut 7 bases from V and 4 bases from J; bases unmatched to any gene: 12. The full variable domain, with the rest looked up from reference TRBV2 and TRBJ2-7, is EPEVTQTPSHQVTQMGQEVILRCVPISNHLYFYWYRQILGQKVEFLVSFYNNEISEKSEIFDDQFSVERPDGSNFTLKIRSTKLEDSAMYFCASNLLGGVRYEQYFGPGTRLTVT.

The chain has TRBV7-7 and TRBJ2-2; D might be TRBD2 (7 bases). Trimming shortened V by 5 bases and J by 0 bases, and 13 bases separated the two germline ends. Per the germline V gene, CDR1 is SSHAT and CDR2 is FNYEAQ (reference sequence). This CDR3 is built from 16 residues. CDR3 protein: CASSPLRGPNTGELFF. CDR3 nucleotides: TGTGCCAGCAGCCCTTTGCGGGGGCCGAACACCGGGGAGCTGTTTTTT.

The genes are TRBV6-6 and TRBJ1-2, with unresolved D. The germline V gene encodes CDR1 MNHNY and CDR2 SVGAGI (reference sequence). V lost 0 bases, J lost 4 bases, and 9 bases lay in between. The CDR3 consists of 14 residues. CDR3 sequence (DNA): TGTGCCAGCAGTTACTCGTCCCGGTCCTATGGCTACACCTTC. This codes for CASSYSSRSYGYTF.

This clone was recorded only once. The chain links TRBV5-4 to TRBJ2-6, with TRBD2 identical over 7 bases. This CDR3 is 18 amino acids long. J gave up 0 bases and V 1 base, and 7 bases lay outside the gene matches. The germline V gene encodes CDR1 SGHNT and CDR2 YYREEE (reference sequence). DNA of the CDR3: TGTGCCAGCAGCTTGAGGCTAGCGGTTCACTCTGGGGCCAACGTCCTGACTTTC. Its protein product is CASSLRLAVHSGANVLTF.

This chain connects TRBV5-1 to TRBJ2-2, with 8 nucleotides matching TRBD2. The length of the CDR3 is 14 residues. Germline-derived CDR1 and CDR2 are SGHRS and YFSETQ. V dropped 1 base and J dropped 4; count of bases not matched to a gene: 0. CDR3 nucleotides: TGCGCCAGCAGCTTGACTAGCGGCACCGGGGAGCTGTTTTTT. Translated: CASSLTSGTGELFF.

The CDR3 DNA follows: TGTGCCAGCAGCCAAATGGTAGCGGGGGTGAGCACAGATACGCAGTATTTT. Translating it yields CASSQMVAGVSTDTQYF. The J gene is TRBJ2-3, the V gene TRBV3-1 (or the pseudogene TRBV3-2), with 9 bases identical to TRBD2. Trimming took 2 bases from V and 0 from J; bases not matched to a gene: 6. Germline-derived CDR1 and CDR2 are LGHDT and YNNKEL (reference sequence). The CDR3 loop spans 17 amino acids.

The chain links TRBV3-1 (or the pseudogene TRBV3-2) to TRBJ2-1, with D possibly TRBD2 on 6 matching bases. Germline V CDR1 and CDR2: LGHDT, YNNKEL (reference sequence). The V end was cut by 1 base, the J end by 9 bases, with 10 bases between. This CDR3 has 13 amino acids. CDR3 bases: TGTGCCAGCAGCCAAGGGACTACCAGTGAGCAGTTCTTC. Protein product: CASSQGTTSEQFF.

The rearrangement uses TRBV28 and TRBJ2-1, with 10 bases matching TRBD2. From germline, CDR1 is MDHEN and CDR2 SYDVKM. The V segment lost 5 bases and the J segment 9 bases; nucleotides outside the gene matches: 10. The CDR3 sequence is 15 residues long. For the CDR3, the DNA is TGTGCCAGCAGTCTCTCCAGCGGGAGGGCCACTGAGCAGTTCTTC. Protein product: CASSLSSGRATEQFF.

This clone was found once. V is TRBV5-6 and J is TRBJ2-1; D might be TRBD2 (5 bases). The CDR3 has 15 residues. V dropped 4 bases and J dropped 2 bases, with 13 bases sitting between them. Germline-derived CDR1 and CDR2 are SGHDT and YYEEEE. Here the CDR3 DNA reads TGTGCCAGCAGCCCCATGGCCGGGACCTACAATGAGCAGTTCTTC. Its translation is CASSPMAGTYNEQFF.

This rearrangement joins TRBV4-1 to TRBJ2-2; D remains unclear. Germline-derived CDR1 and CDR2 are MGHRA and YSYEKL. V shed 0 bases and J shed 6 bases, with 8 bases lying between them. The CDR3 covers 14 residues. In DNA, the CDR3 is TGCGCCAGCAGCCAAGATAGTCAGTCCGGGGAGCTGTTTTTT. Translating gives CASSQDSQSGELFF.

The chain carries TRBV7-2 and TRBJ2-5, with no clear D. This CDR3 spans 15 amino acids. The germline V and J ends were trimmed by 3 bases and 5 bases, with 16 bases remaining between them. Looked up from germline, CDR1 is SGHTA and CDR2 is FQGNSA. The CDR3 here is CASSLMDGRAETQYF. For the CDR3, the DNA is TGTGCCAGCAGCTTGATGGACGGACGAGCGGAGACCCAGTACTTC.

The rearrangement uses TRBV28 and TRBJ2-4; D is uncertain. Trimming took 5 bases from V and 1 from J, leaving 15 bases between them. CDR3 size: 16 residues. Germline lookup yields CDR1 MDHEN and CDR2 SYDVKM. This CDR3 is CASSPRPTLAKNIQYF. The CDR3 region has the DNA TGTGCCAGCAGTCCCCGGCCTACGTTGGCCAAAAACATTCAGTACTTC. The complete variable domain, with remaining parts taken from reference TRBV28 and TRBJ2-4, reads DVKVTQSSRYLVKRTGEKVFLECVQDMDHENMFWYRQDPGLGLRLIYFSYDVKMKEKGDIPEGYSVSREKKERFSLILESASTNQTSMYLCASSPRPTLAKNIQYFGAGTRLSVL.